This T cell receptor (beta chain) is drawn from a study of beta chain features in type 1 diabetes. Broader study findings: It was possible that PCR favored shorter templates, equally so in patients and controls. Moderately but significantly shorter TCRB CDR3s were found in Type 1 diabetes patients in all four CD4+ subsets.

The CDR3 has 14 amino acids. Germline loops: CDR1 SGHNT, CDR2 YYREEE (reference sequence). Between the trimmed V and J ends, which lost 3 bases and 6 bases, there was a span of 12 bases. This clone was counted at least ten times. Its antigen is currently unknown. Every bit of the isolated RNA underwent reverse transcription, so sequencing read expressed TCRB transcripts. Method: immunoSEQ multiplex PCR; TCRdb's copy keeps in-frame clones and lacks some. In the table there are about 290,000 clones, approximately 8% of which are singletons. The chain uses TRBV5-4 and TRBJ2-2; TRBD1 might be the D (5 bases). Sequencing was done on a sample of central memory CD4+ T cells from blood. This sequence originates from a woman between 18 and 30 years old in good health. The CDR3 nucleotides read TGTGCCAGCAGCTACAGAGGCAGGGCCGGGGAGCTGTTTTTT. Translating gives CASSYRGRAGELFF.